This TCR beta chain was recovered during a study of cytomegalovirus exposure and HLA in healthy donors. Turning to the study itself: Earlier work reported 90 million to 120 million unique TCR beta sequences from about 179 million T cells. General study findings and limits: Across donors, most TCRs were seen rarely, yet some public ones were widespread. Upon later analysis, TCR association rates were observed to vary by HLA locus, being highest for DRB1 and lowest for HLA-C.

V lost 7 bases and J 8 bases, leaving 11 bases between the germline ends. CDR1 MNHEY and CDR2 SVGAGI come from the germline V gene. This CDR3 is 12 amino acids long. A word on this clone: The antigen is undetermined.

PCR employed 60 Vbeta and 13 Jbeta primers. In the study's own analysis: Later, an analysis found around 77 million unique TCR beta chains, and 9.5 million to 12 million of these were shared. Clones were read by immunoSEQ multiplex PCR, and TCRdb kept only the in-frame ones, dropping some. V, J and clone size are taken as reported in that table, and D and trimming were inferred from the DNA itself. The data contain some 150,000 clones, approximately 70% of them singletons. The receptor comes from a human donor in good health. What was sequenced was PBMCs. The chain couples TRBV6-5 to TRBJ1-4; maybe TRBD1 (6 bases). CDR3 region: CASKGEEEKLFF. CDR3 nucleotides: TGTGCCAGCAAGGGGGAAGAGGAAAAACTGTTTTTT.